The entry that follows covers one TCR beta chain sequence. These data are taken from a study of blood T cell repertoires in COVID-19. Study-level information: PBMCs, B-cell-depleted T cells, or T cells were the source of the cDNA or gDNA that made up the material.

Germline V gene data show CDR1 as SGHAT and CDR2 as FQDESV (reference sequence). Germline trimming cut 5 bases from V and 5 bases from J; bases unmatched to any gene: 10. The CDR3 runs 15 residues. Here immunoSEQ multiplex PCR was the method, and the copy in TCRdb shows in-frame clones only, minus some. The table has 260,000 or so clones, approximately 83% seen once. The origin of this receptor is a woman in her thirties or forties who had been exposed to COVID-19. The sample taken for sequencing was PBMCs or T cells enriched from blood (not recorded which). The rearrangement links TRBV11-1 to TRBJ2-3; 7 nucleotides align to TRBD1. The CDR3 loop is CASSTRQGFGDTQYF. CDR3 DNA: TGTGCCAGCAGCACCAGACAGGGATTCGGAGATACGCAGTATTTT.